Sequencing of this TCR beta chain was carried out in a study of cytomegalovirus exposure and HLA in healthy donors. V shed 0 bases, J shed 8 bases, and the junction held 5 bases outside the gene matches. The CDR3 length is 15 residues. Germline assignment: CDR1 GTSNPN and CDR2 SVGIG (reference sequence). The PCR made use of 60 Vbeta and 13 Jbeta primers. The table came from immunoSEQ multiplex PCR; TCRdb's copy has only in-frame clones and leaves some out. The profile shows about 140,000 clones, 75% to 80% of them singletons. Nominally healthy donors were sampled, though unrecorded immune exposures were likely.

The clonotype originates from a woman between 40 and 50 years old in good health and CMV-seropositive. The sequenced sample consisted of PBMCs. This chain uses TRBV30 with TRBJ2-1; 12 bases are a match to TRBD2. CDR3 residues: CAWSVASGRGYEQFF. CDR3 coding DNA: TGTGCCTGGAGTGTTGCTAGCGGGAGGGGCTATGAGCAGTTCTTC.